These 25 T cell receptor beta chains were sequenced from one sample in a study of cytomegalovirus exposure and HLA in healthy donors (TCRdb year 2017). The library was prepared using the immunoSEQ multiplex PCR assay. A mixture of 60 forward primers for TCR Vbeta segments and 13 reverse primers for TCR Jbeta segments was used in the multiplex PCR. Entries here come from immuneACCESS through TCRdb and include only in-frame sequences with V and J called. Some clones fail to appear in such tables; in the studies checked, an unresolved V gene covers under half of the shortfall, and the cause of the remainder is unknown. Here the sample has 140,000 to 150,000 clones; over 60% occur a single time. In total, the top ten clones hold approximately 2% of the sample. Material: PBMCs. These receptors all stem from a woman between 40 and 55 years old in good health and CMV-seronegative.

The chain carries TRBV5-4 and TRBJ2-1, with D maybe TRBD2 (5 bases). Germline loops: CDR1 SGHNT, CDR2 YYREEE (reference sequence). CDR3 size: 14 residues. V lost 1 base and J lost 7, with 12 bases in between. This chain's CDR3 is CASSLLALANEQFF. Written as DNA, the CDR3 is TGTGCCAGCAGCTTGTTGGCCCTAGCAAATGAGCAGTTCTTC.

V and J are TRBV30 and TRBJ2-3; TRBD1 matches at 8 bases. From germline, CDR1 is GTSNPN and CDR2 SVGIG (reference sequence). This CDR3 is built from 17 residues. Trimming removed 1 base from V and 3 bases from J; junction bases left unmatched: 12. This CDR3 is CAWSGEDRVWRTDTQYF. The CDR3 DNA sequence: TGTGCCTGGAGTGGCGAGGACAGGGTATGGAGGACAGATACGCAGTATTTT.

The rearrangement joins TRBV5-1 to TRBJ2-1; D possibly corresponds to TRBD1 (5 bases). CDR3 size: 15 residues. Trimming shortened V by 0 bases and J by 5 bases, and 12 bases separated the two germline ends. Germline loops: CDR1 SGHRS, CDR2 YFSETQ. CDR3 sequence reads: CASSLVSRANNEQFF. The CDR3 DNA is TGCGCCAGCAGCTTGGTGTCCAGGGCGAACAATGAGCAGTTCTTC.

The CDR3 nucleotides read TGTGCCAGCAGTTACTCCACAGGGGGGGGAAACACCATATATTTT. It specifies CASSYSTGGGNTIYF. The chain uses TRBV6-5 and TRBJ1-3; 8 positions agree with TRBD1. Germline trimming cut 0 bases from V and 4 bases from J; bases unmatched to any gene: 2. CDR3 length equals 15 residues. Germline-derived CDR1 and CDR2 are MNHEY and SVGAGI.

The chain links TRBV4-1 to TRBJ1-3; 7 bases are shared with TRBD1. This CDR3 comprises 17 residues. Germline V CDR1 and CDR2: MGHRA, YSYEKL. Unmatched junction bases numbered 8, after V lost 3 bases and J lost 0 bases. The CDR3: CASSHRSTGLSGNTIYF. CDR3 sequence (DNA): TGCGCCAGCAGCCATAGGTCGACAGGGCTCTCTGGAAACACCATATATTTT.

The CDR3 sequence is CASSYSRDRGDYEQYF. CDR3 sequence (DNA): TGTGCCAGCAGTTACTCCCGTGACAGGGGCGATTACGAGCAGTACTTC. V gene TRBV6-5 combines with J gene TRBJ2-7; 8 nucleotides agree with TRBD1. The germline V gene has CDR1 MNHEY and CDR2 SVGAGI. The ends lost 0 bases at V and 4 bases at J; junction bases unmatched: 8. The CDR3 runs to 16 residues.

The genes are TRBV10-1 and TRBJ2-1; a weak D match, TRBD1 (6 bases). The V gene lost 3 bases and the J gene lost 3 bases, with 21 bases spanning the gap. CDR1 and CDR2 (germline): WNHNN, SYGVQD (reference sequence). The CDR3 has 18 amino acids. CDR3 in amino acids: CASSDPRVSGDIYNEQFF. The CDR3 DNA reads as TGCGCCAGCAGTGACCCCCGGGTCTCAGGGGATATCTACAATGAGCAGTTCTTC.

The chain has TRBV7-9 and TRBJ2-1; D may be TRBD2 (6 bases). CDR1 and CDR2 from the germline V gene are SEHNR and FQNEAQ (reference sequence). Trimming took off 8 bases at V and 0 bases at J, with 11 bases between the two ends. This CDR3 spans 14 amino acids. CDR3 region: CASPAGSSYNEQFF. The CDR3 DNA reads TGTGCCAGCCCCGCGGGAAGCTCCTACAATGAGCAGTTCTTC.

The genes are TRBV11-2 and TRBJ1-2, with D unresolved. Trimming removed 3 bases from V and 7 bases from J, with 9 bases in between. CDR1 is SGHAT, CDR2 FQNNGV, per germline. The CDR3 totals 12 residues. Written as DNA, the CDR3 is TGTGCCAGCAGCTTTCTAGTCGGTGGCTACACCTTC. Its protein product is CASSFLVGGYTF.

The rearrangement links TRBV18 to TRBJ2-3; 9 bases are a match to TRBD2. V shed 6 bases and J 2 bases; nucleotides not matched to a gene: 12. This CDR3 is 17 amino acids long. Germline CDR1 reads KGHSH; CDR2 reads LQKENI. CDR3 sequence: CASSPEQREVPTDTQYF. CDR3 bases: TGTGCCAGCTCCCCAGAACAGCGGGAGGTTCCCACAGATACGCAGTATTTT.

This clone was detected only a few times. The V and J genes are TRBV6-1 and TRBJ2-1, with D tentatively TRBD2 (6 bases). The CDR3 totals 18 residues. V was cut by 0 bases and J by 7 bases, with 22 bases left in between. Germline V CDR1 and CDR2: MNHNS, SASEGT. CDR3 region: CASSEALGGGVTVNEQFF. DNA for the CDR3: TGTGCCAGCAGTGAAGCGCTTGGAGGCGGGGTTACGGTAAATGAGCAGTTCTTC.

V is TRBV19 and J is TRBJ2-2; D perhaps matches TRBD2 (5 bases). The CDR3 spans 17 residues. Looked up from germline, CDR1 is LNHDA and CDR2 is SQIVND (reference sequence). With 4 bases removed from V and 4 bases from J, the gap between germline ends came to 19 bases. The CDR3 coding sequence is TGTGCCAGTAGTACTACCCGCGTGGCGGGTGCCACCGGGGAGCTGTTTTTT. Its protein product is CASSTTRVAGATGELFF. The entire variable domain, with the rest obtained from reference TRBV19 and TRBJ2-2, is as follows: DGGITQSPKYLFRKEGQNVTLSCEQNLNHDAMYWYRQDPGQGLRLIYYSQIVNDFQKGDIAEGYSVSREKKESFPLTVTSAQKNPTAFYLCASSTTRVAGATGELFFGEGSRLTVL.

V and J are TRBV19 and TRBJ1-1, with TRBD1 as a possible D gene (5 bases). The length of the CDR3 is 17 residues. Trimming stripped 0 bases from V and 4 bases from J, with 18 bases between. CDR1 is LNHDA, CDR2 SQIVND, per germline (reference sequence). Here the CDR3 DNA reads TGTGCCAGTAGTATAGACCTTGGAGGGCGCGGGGGCACTGAAGCTTTCTTT. Translating it yields CASSIDLGGRGGTEAFF.

This sequence joins TRBV10-2 and TRBJ2-7; tentatively, D is TRBD2 (6 bases). The CDR3 covers 14 residues. From germline, CDR1 is WSHSY and CDR2 SAAADI. Trimming cost V 3 bases and J 7 bases, with 16 bases left between them. This CDR3 reads CASSERPGGREQYF. The CDR3 DNA reads as TGCGCCAGCAGTGAAAGACCCGGGGGACGGGAGCAGTACTTC.

V gene TRBV7-6 combines with J gene TRBJ1-1, with D unresolved. Germline V lookup: CDR1 SGHVS, CDR2 FNYEAQ. The CDR3 length is 14 residues. Trimming removed 5 bases at V and 7 bases at J, with 17 bases between. The CDR3 here is CASSQAPVEGEAFF. CDR3 DNA sequence: TGTGCCAGCAGCCAAGCCCCGGTGGAGGGTGAAGCTTTCTTT.

This clone came up once. Since the CDR3 does not end with the conserved phenylalanine or tryptophan, this likely comes from a read error. The DNA is omitted, as the CDR3 cannot be located on it reliably, and the CDR3 follows TCRdb's listing. The chain links TRBV7-9 to TRBJ1-1; no check of the table's D call, TRBD1, against the DNA was made. The CDR3 sequence runs 12 residues, both termini included. Germline CDR1 and CDR2: SEHNR and FQNEAQ (reference sequence). The CDR3 region is CSSSSNDIWIPV.

The V gene is TRBV18, the J gene TRBJ1-1; the match to TRBD1 covers 9 bases. Germline V lookup: CDR1 KGHSH, CDR2 LQKENI. J lost 5 bases, V lost 5 bases, and 9 bases had no gene match. The CDR3 has 15 amino acids. CDR3 region: CASSNRQGGWTEAFF. The CDR3 DNA follows: TGTGCCAGCTCAAATAGACAGGGGGGATGGACTGAAGCTTTCTTT.

V usage is TRBV27 and J usage is TRBJ1-1; 10 positions agree with TRBD1. The CDR3 has 15 residues. Trimming removed 5 bases from V and 5 bases from J; junction bases left unmatched: 8. The germline V gene encodes CDR1 MNHEY and CDR2 SMNVEV (reference sequence). In DNA form, the CDR3 reads TGTGCCAGCAGTCCGGGACAGGGGTGGTATACTGAAGCTTTCTTT. This codes for CASSPGQGWYTEAFF.

In its sample, this clone was seen a few times. The V call is TRBV15, the J call TRBJ1-4, with D possibly being TRBD1 (6 bases). This CDR3 is built from 16 residues. From germline, CDR1 is LNHNV and CDR2 YYDKDF (reference sequence). V lost 3 bases, J lost 2 bases, and 13 bases lay in between. The CDR3 bases are TGTGCCACCAGCAGGAGAGGGGGGGCGACTAATGAAAAACTGTTTTTT. Protein product: CATSRRGGATNEKLFF.

The chain has TRBV7-9 and TRBJ2-7; 10 positions agree with TRBD1. The CDR3 contains 15 residues. Trimming cost V 0 bases and J 2 bases; bases outside gene matches: 1. Per the germline V gene, CDR1 is SEHNR and CDR2 is FQNEAQ (reference sequence). The CDR3 spells CASSLAGQGTYEQYF. The DNA of the CDR3 is TGTGCCAGCAGCTTAGCGGGACAGGGGACCTACGAGCAGTACTTC.

Concerning this clone: A junction end diverges from the germline sequence, so it may reflect a read error. The gene calls are TRBV13 and TRBJ2-7; possibly TRBD1 for D (5 bases). Germline V lookup: CDR1 PRHDT, CDR2 FYEKMQ (reference sequence). CDR3 length: 13 amino acids. CDR3 amino acids: CAGSLRTTHEQYF. CDR3 sequence (DNA): TGTGCCGGCAGCTTGAGGACAACCCACGAGCAGTACTTC. Together with reference TRBV13 and TRBJ2-7, the CDR3 gives the full variable domain: AAGVIQSPRHLIKEKRETATLKCYPIPRHDTVYWYQQGPGQDPQFLISFYEKMQSDKGSIPDRFSAQQFSDYHSELNMSSLELGDSALYFCAGSLRTTHEQYFGPGTRLTVT.

The chain joins TRBV19 to TRBJ2-7; TRBD1 agrees at 9 bases. V trimming: 3 bases; J trimming: 5 bases; junction bases outside the gene matches: 5. This CDR3 has 14 residues. The germline V gene encodes CDR1 LNHDA and CDR2 SQIVND (reference sequence). The CDR3 region is CASSIRDRDDEQYF. CDR3 DNA: TGTGCCAGTAGTATCAGGGACAGGGACGACGAGCAGTACTTC.

In this sample, this clone turned up a few times. The gene calls are TRBV7-2 and TRBJ2-2; D remains ambiguous. Trimming took off 4 bases at V and 1 base at J, with 4 bases between the two ends. The CDR3 covers 13 residues. Per germline, CDR1 SGHTA and CDR2 FQGNSA. The CDR3 DNA is TGTGCCAGCAGCTATATGAACACCGGGGAGCTGTTTTTT. It specifies CASSYMNTGELFF.

This clone was seen a single time. This chain joins TRBV5-6 and TRBJ1-1; 8 bases agree with TRBD1. The CDR3 totals 14 residues. After removal of 4 bases from V and 7 bases from J, the junction contained 9 bases not matched to a gene. CDR1 is SGHDT and CDR2 is YYEEEE in the germline V gene. The CDR3 sequence: CASSLSGTGFEAFF. The CDR3 DNA reads TGTGCCAGCAGCCTAAGTGGGACAGGTTTTGAAGCTTTCTTT.

The CDR3 is CASRKDRVSYEQYF. The DNA for the CDR3 is TGTGCCAGCCGGAAGGACAGGGTGTCCTACGAGCAGTACTTC. The chain employs TRBV2 and TRBJ2-7; 8 bases are a match to TRBD1. The CDR3 covers 14 residues. V lost 8 bases, J lost 1 base, and 7 bases stayed unmatched. CDR1 is SNHLY and CDR2 is FYNNEI in the germline V gene.